A single sample is the source of the 5 T cell receptor beta chains below, sequenced in a study of blood T cells in healthy people across ages. A J-beta primer mix and a sample-barcoded 5' primer were used in a second PCR of roughly 7 to 12 cycles. One entry per CDR3 protein, called by TCRdb with MiXCR from the 5' RACE reads. The sample has 1.8 million or so distinct CDR3 sequences, around 42% seen once. Sequenced material: blood. Receptors originate from a human donor in good health.

In DNA, the CDR3 is TGTGCCAGCAGTTATAACCAGGGTGTTGACACCGGGGAGCTGTTTTTT. This gives the protein CASSYNQGVDTGELFF. V is TRBV6-5 and J is TRBJ2-2; possible D gene TRBD1, 5 bases. The CDR3 is made up of 16 amino acids. V lost 3 bases, J lost 3 bases, and 14 bases lay in between. CDR1 is MNHEY, CDR2 SVGAGI, per germline.

The chain employs TRBV7-9 and TRBJ2-5; 7 positions match TRBD1. J was trimmed by 5 bases and V by 3 bases; bases with no gene match: 12. This CDR3 is built from 16 residues. Germline assignment: CDR1 SEHNR and CDR2 FQNEAQ (reference sequence). In DNA form, the CDR3 reads TGTGCCAGCAGCTTCGGGGCGGCAGGGGGTAAGGAGACCCAGTACTTC. Its protein is CASSFGAAGGKETQYF.

This clonotype was counted between two and nine times. This chain connects TRBV6-5 to TRBJ1-6, with unresolved D. The CDR3 covers 15 residues. From germline, CDR1 is MNHEY and CDR2 SVGAGI. Trimming cost V 6 bases and J 10 bases, with 19 bases left between them. The CDR3 nucleotides read TGTGCCAGCAGGGAGGGATCGGAATCAGGCTCACCCCTCCACTTT. As protein: CASREGSESGSPLHF.

CDR3 sequence (DNA): TGCGCCAGCAGCCGAGGACAGGGGGCGACTAATGAAAAACTGTTTTTT. As protein: CASSRGQGATNEKLFF. The chain links TRBV5-1 to TRBJ1-4, with TRBD1 matching over 11 bases. The CDR3 has 16 residues. Germline loops: CDR1 SGHRS, CDR2 YFSETQ. With 4 bases clipped from V and 2 bases from J, the junction kept 4 bases outside the gene matches.

This chain connects TRBV10-3 to TRBJ2-1, with 10 bases that match TRBD1. Trimming at V came to 8 bases and at J to 8 bases, leaving 15 bases not matched to a gene. The CDR3 loop spans 16 amino acids. CDR1 and CDR2 (germline): ENHRY, SYGVKD. The CDR3 DNA follows: TGTGCCATCGGCGCCGTAATGGACAGGGGGGGAGATGAGCAGTTCTTC. Translated, it gives CAIGAVMDRGGDEQFF.